These T cell receptor beta chains were read from a single sample in a study of blood T cell repertoires in COVID-19. The table came from immunoSEQ multiplex PCR; TCRdb's copy has only in-frame clones and leaves some out. The table includes about 270,000 clones, roughly nine tenths detected once. The sequenced sample consisted of PBMCs or T cells enriched from blood (not recorded which). These receptors originate from a woman aged 18-29 years who had recovered from COVID-19. Each CDR3 is given with its conserved first and last residue. The D gene is left open where the match is weak. Not every row has a clone size; where given, it reads once, few, many or a size class.

clone_size: -
v_call: TRBV6-5
d_call: -
j_call: TRBJ1-1
cdr3_nt: TGTGCCAGCAGTTCTGGACAAAACACTGAAGCTTTCTTT
cdr3_aa: CASSSGQNTEAFF

clone_size: -
v_call: TRBV6-6
d_call: -
j_call: TRBJ2-5
cdr3_nt: TGTGCCAGCAGTTACTCGACGACGGGGGAGACCCAGTACTTC
cdr3_aa: CASSYSTTGETQYF

clone_size: -
v_call: TRBV10-1
d_call: TRBD1
j_call: TRBJ1-6
cdr3_nt: TGCGCCAGCGGACAGGGGTATAATTCACCCCTCCACTTT
cdr3_aa: CASGQGYNSPLHF

clone_size: -
v_call: TRBV21-1
d_call: -
j_call: TRBJ2-7
cdr3_nt: TGTGCCAGCAGCAACCCCCCTGGGCGTCTATCCTACGAGCAGTACTTC
cdr3_aa: CASSNPPGRLSYEQYF

clone_size: -
v_call: TRBV4-1
d_call: TRBD2
j_call: TRBJ2-1
cdr3_nt: TGCGCCAGCAGCCAAGGGCGGGGGGAAAAATACAATGAGCAGTTCTTC
cdr3_aa: CASSQGRGEKYNEQFF

clone_size: -
v_call: TRBV18
d_call: -
j_call: TRBJ1-1
cdr3_nt: TGTGCCAGCACCCGACAGGTCCTGAACACTGAAGCTTTCTTT
cdr3_aa: CASTRQVLNTEAFF

clone_size: -
v_call: TRBV7-3
d_call: TRBD1
j_call: TRBJ1-1
cdr3_nt: TGTGCCAGCAGTCAAGGACAGGGGGGCACTGAAGCTTTCTTT
cdr3_aa: CASSQGQGGTEAFF

clone_size: -
v_call: TRBV6-6
d_call: -
j_call: TRBJ2-2
cdr3_nt: TGTGCCATGGGGCTTGGGCGAGGCTCCGGGGAGCTGTTTTTT
cdr3_aa: CAMGLGRGSGELFF

clone_size: -
v_call: TRBV2
d_call: -
j_call: TRBJ1-1
cdr3_nt: TGTGCCAGCAGTGAAAGGGGCCCCCGACAGATGAACACTGAAGCTTTCTTT
cdr3_aa: CASSERGPRQMNTEAFF

clone_size: -
v_call: TRBV6-2/TRBV6-3
d_call: TRBD1
j_call: TRBJ1-5
cdr3_nt: TGTGCCAGCAGTAAAACCGGGACAGGGCCCGGCAATCAGCCCCAGCATTTT
cdr3_aa: CASSKTGTGPGNQPQHF

clone_size: -
v_call: TRBV24-1
d_call: TRBD1
j_call: TRBJ1-6
cdr3_nt: TGTGCCACCAGCGGGACAGGGTATAATTCACCCCTCCACTTT
cdr3_aa: CATSGTGYNSPLHF

clone_size: -
v_call: TRBV4-1
d_call: -
j_call: TRBJ2-7
cdr3_nt: TGCGCCAGCAGCCAAGGGCAAGGACTAACCTCCTACGAGCAGTACTTC
cdr3_aa: CASSQGQGLTSYEQYF

clone_size: -
v_call: TRBV11-2
d_call: -
j_call: TRBJ2-1
cdr3_nt: TGTGCCAGCAGCCTTTTACGGGAGCAGTTCTTC
cdr3_aa: CASSLLREQFF

clone_size: -
v_call: TRBV3-1/TRBV3-2
d_call: TRBD2
j_call: TRBJ2-5
cdr3_nt: TGTGCCAGCAGCCAAGCCCTCAGGGCTAGCGGGCTCCAAGAGACCCAGTACTTC
cdr3_aa: CASSQALRASGLQETQYF

clone_size: -
v_call: TRBV7-9
d_call: -
j_call: TRBJ2-2
cdr3_nt: TGTGCCAGCAGCCGTACGCGGACAGACAAGAACACCGGGGAGCTGTTTTTT
cdr3_aa: CASSRTRTDKNTGELFF

clone_size: -
v_call: TRBV7-9
d_call: -
j_call: TRBJ1-1
cdr3_nt: TGTGCCAGCAGCTTGCAGGGGAAAGGGGCCGCCACTGAAGCTTTCTTT
cdr3_aa: CASSLQGKGAATEAFF

clone_size: -
v_call: TRBV4-1
d_call: TRBD2
j_call: TRBJ2-1
cdr3_nt: TGCGCCAGCAGCCAAGTACGACTAGCGGGGTACAATGAGCAGTTCTTC
cdr3_aa: CASSQVRLAGYNEQFF

clone_size: -
v_call: TRBV30
d_call: -
j_call: TRBJ1-2
cdr3_nt: TGTGCCTGGACTAAATCGGGATTTTCAAACCTCGGGGGCTACACCTTC
cdr3_aa: CAWTKSGFSNLGGYTF

clone_size: -
v_call: TRBV7-6
d_call: TRBD2
j_call: TRBJ2-2
cdr3_nt: TGTGCCAGCAGCTTAGCGGCCGGGGGGGGGAACACCGGGGAGCTGTTTTTT
cdr3_aa: CASSLAAGGGNTGELFF

clone_size: -
v_call: TRBV5-1
d_call: TRBD2
j_call: TRBJ2-5
cdr3_nt: TGCGCCAGCAGCCCGAGCGGGGGCGGGAGGAAAGAGACCCAGTACTTC
cdr3_aa: CASSPSGGGRKETQYF

clone_size: once
v_call: TRBV15
d_call: TRBD2
j_call: TRBJ2-7
cdr3_nt: TGTGCCACCAGCAGGGGGGGGGTCGGGACGGCCTCCTACGAGCAGTACTTC
cdr3_aa: CATSRGGVGTASYEQYF

clone_size: -
v_call: TRBV7-7
d_call: TRBD1
j_call: TRBJ2-1
cdr3_nt: TGTGCTAGCAGCTTAGGAGTATCAGGGGGCTCCTACAATGAGCAGTTCTTC
cdr3_aa: CASSLGVSGGSYNEQFF

clone_size: -
v_call: TRBV28
d_call: -
j_call: TRBJ2-1
cdr3_nt: TGTGCCAGTTCTCCGGGACTCCTCAATGAGCAGTTCTTC
cdr3_aa: CASSPGLLNEQFF

clone_size: -
v_call: TRBV15
d_call: TRBD1
j_call: TRBJ1-5
cdr3_nt: TGTGCCACCAGCGTATTGACAGGGAGCAATCAGCCCCAGCATTTT
cdr3_aa: CATSVLTGSNQPQHF

clone_size: -
v_call: TRBV6-2/TRBV6-3
d_call: -
j_call: TRBJ1-4
cdr3_nt: TGTGCCAGCAGTTACGAAGGGAAAAGGGGTGAAAAACTGTTTTTT
cdr3_aa: CASSYEGKRGEKLFF

clone_size: -
v_call: TRBV25-1
d_call: TRBD1
j_call: TRBJ2-3
cdr3_nt: TGTGCCAGCAGTGAGCTACCGGGACAGACTAGCACAGATACGCAGTATTTT
cdr3_aa: CASSELPGQTSTDTQYF

clone_size: -
v_call: TRBV5-1
d_call: -
j_call: TRBJ2-3
cdr3_nt: TGCGCCAGCGGCGGGACAGCGGCTACCGATACGCAGTATTTT
cdr3_aa: CASGGTAATDTQYF

clone_size: once
v_call: TRBV5-4
d_call: TRBD1
j_call: TRBJ1-2
cdr3_nt: TGTGCCAGCAAGAGGAGGGAACAGGGGGCTAACTATGGCTACACCTTC
cdr3_aa: CASKRREQGANYGYTF

clone_size: -
v_call: TRBV12-3/TRBV12-4
d_call: -
j_call: TRBJ1-1
cdr3_nt: TGTGCCAGCAGTTTGTCACGGTACACTGAAGCTTTCTTT
cdr3_aa: CASSLSRYTEAFF

clone_size: -
v_call: TRBV28
d_call: -
j_call: TRBJ1-1
cdr3_nt: TGTGCCAGCAGTTTACGACAGATGAACACTGAAGCTTTCTTT
cdr3_aa: CASSLRQMNTEAFF

clone_size: -
v_call: TRBV7-9
d_call: -
j_call: TRBJ1-3
cdr3_nt: TGTGCCAGCAGCTCCGGTAGCTCTGGAAACACCATATATTTT
cdr3_aa: CASSSGSSGNTIYF

clone_size: few
v_call: TRBV9
d_call: -
j_call: TRBJ2-3
cdr3_nt: TGTGCCAGCAGCGTATGGGGCAGGACGACAGATACGCAGTATTTT
cdr3_aa: CASSVWGRTTDTQYF

clone_size: -
v_call: TRBV4-1
d_call: TRBD1
j_call: TRBJ2-2
cdr3_nt: TGCGCCAGCAGCCAAGACTCAGGGGGCGAAACCGGGGAGCTGTTTTTT
cdr3_aa: CASSQDSGGETGELFF

clone_size: -
v_call: TRBV5-1
d_call: TRBD1
j_call: TRBJ2-7
cdr3_nt: TGCGCCAGCAGCCGGGACAGGAATACCTACGAGCAGTACTTC
cdr3_aa: CASSRDRNTYEQYF

clone_size: -
v_call: TRBV18
d_call: -
j_call: TRBJ2-1
cdr3_nt: TGTGCCAGCTCGCCGTCAGGGGTCGATGAGCAGTTCTTC
cdr3_aa: CASSPSGVDEQFF

clone_size: -
v_call: TRBV2
d_call: TRBD1
j_call: TRBJ1-1
cdr3_nt: TGTGCCAGCTCCCGGGACAGCCGTGTTGGGGCTTTCTTT
cdr3_aa: CASSRDSRVGAFF

clone_size: -
v_call: TRBV7-9
d_call: TRBD2
j_call: TRBJ2-1
cdr3_nt: TGTGCCAGCAGCTTCTCTCGGGGGGGCGCGTACAATGAGCAGTTCTTC
cdr3_aa: CASSFSRGGAYNEQFF

clone_size: -
v_call: TRBV2
d_call: -
j_call: TRBJ1-1
cdr3_nt: TGTGCCAGCACTCAAGGGGGGGTTTCGCCTGAAGCTTTCTTT
cdr3_aa: CASTQGGVSPEAFF

clone_size: -
v_call: TRBV3-1/TRBV3-2
d_call: -
j_call: TRBJ2-7
cdr3_nt: TGTGCCAGCAGCCAAGCAGGGGCGTCCTACGAGCAGTACTTC
cdr3_aa: CASSQAGASYEQYF

clone_size: -
v_call: TRBV12-3/TRBV12-4
d_call: -
j_call: TRBJ2-5
cdr3_nt: TGTGCCAGCAATCACCAGAACCAAGAGACCCAGTACTTC
cdr3_aa: CASNHQNQETQYF

clone_size: -
v_call: TRBV9
d_call: TRBD1
j_call: TRBJ2-2
cdr3_nt: TGTGCCAGCAGCGTAGGGGGACAGGTCACCGGGGAGCTGTTTTTT
cdr3_aa: CASSVGGQVTGELFF

clone_size: -
v_call: TRBV14
d_call: -
j_call: TRBJ2-5
cdr3_nt: TGTGCCAGCAGCCAAGATTCGGCGGGAGAGACCCAGTACTTC
cdr3_aa: CASSQDSAGETQYF

clone_size: -
v_call: TRBV7-2
d_call: -
j_call: TRBJ1-3
cdr3_nt: TGTGCCAGCAGCTTACCAGGGACTGGAAACACCATATATTTT
cdr3_aa: CASSLPGTGNTIYF

clone_size: -
v_call: TRBV10-3
d_call: -
j_call: TRBJ1-1
cdr3_nt: TGTGCCACCGACCCCGGGATGAACACTGAAGCTTTCTTT
cdr3_aa: CATDPGMNTEAFF

clone_size: -
v_call: TRBV10-3
d_call: TRBD1
j_call: TRBJ2-5
cdr3_nt: TGTGCCATCAGGGACAGGGGAAAGGAGACCCAGTACTTC
cdr3_aa: CAIRDRGKETQYF

clone_size: -
v_call: TRBV5-1
d_call: TRBD1
j_call: TRBJ1-2
cdr3_nt: TGCGTCAGCAGCTACCAACAGGGGGCCCAATATGGCTACACCTTC
cdr3_aa: CVSSYQQGAQYGYTF

clone_size: -
v_call: TRBV19
d_call: -
j_call: TRBJ1-2
cdr3_nt: TGTGCCAGTAGTATGCGGGTCAGGGAGGGCCCTAACTATGGCTACACCTTC
cdr3_aa: CASSMRVREGPNYGYTF

clone_size: -
v_call: TRBV5-4
d_call: -
j_call: TRBJ1-3
cdr3_nt: TGTGCCAGCAGCCCGCCCCCCGGGGGCTCTGGAAACACCATATATTTT
cdr3_aa: CASSPPPGGSGNTIYF

clone_size: -
v_call: TRBV5-6
d_call: TRBD1
j_call: TRBJ1-6
cdr3_nt: TGTGCCAGCAGCGGTGGGGGGACAGCGTCAAATTCACCCCTCCACTTT
cdr3_aa: CASSGGGTASNSPLHF

clone_size: once
v_call: TRBV7-3
d_call: -
j_call: TRBJ1-1
cdr3_nt: TGTGCCAGCAGCTTAATGACTTACACTGAAGCTTTCTTT
cdr3_aa: CASSLMTYTEAFF

clone_size: -
v_call: TRBV29-1
d_call: TRBD1
j_call: TRBJ1-5
cdr3_nt: TGCAGCGTCCTACAGGGGGCAAGCCAGCCCCAGCATTTT
cdr3_aa: CSVLQGASQPQHF

clone_size: -
v_call: TRBV4-1
d_call: -
j_call: TRBJ1-1
cdr3_nt: TGCGCCAGCAGCCAAGAGAATGAGGCGCCATACACTGAAGCTTTCTTT
cdr3_aa: CASSQENEAPYTEAFF

clone_size: -
v_call: TRBV5-1
d_call: -
j_call: TRBJ2-5
cdr3_nt: TGCGCCAGCAGCTCACTAGGAGAGACCCAGTACTTC
cdr3_aa: CASSSLGETQYF

clone_size: -
v_call: TRBV5-1
d_call: TRBD1
j_call: TRBJ1-5
cdr3_nt: TGCGCCAGCAGCTTTGGGGACAGGGGAAATCAGCCCCAGCATTTT
cdr3_aa: CASSFGDRGNQPQHF

clone_size: -
v_call: TRBV5-8
d_call: -
j_call: TRBJ2-5
cdr3_nt: TGTGCCAGCAGCTTGTTTTGGTGGACAGCTCTACAAGAGACCCAGTACTTC
cdr3_aa: CASSLFWWTALQETQYF

clone_size: -
v_call: TRBV7-9
d_call: -
j_call: TRBJ1-1
cdr3_nt: TGTGCCAGCAGCTCCGACAGGAGGAGCACTGAAGCTTTCTTT
cdr3_aa: CASSSDRRSTEAFF

clone_size: -
v_call: TRBV19
d_call: TRBD1
j_call: TRBJ2-2
cdr3_nt: TGTGCCAGTAGTATCAAAACAGGGGTAGGCGGGGAGCTGTTTTTT
cdr3_aa: CASSIKTGVGGELFF